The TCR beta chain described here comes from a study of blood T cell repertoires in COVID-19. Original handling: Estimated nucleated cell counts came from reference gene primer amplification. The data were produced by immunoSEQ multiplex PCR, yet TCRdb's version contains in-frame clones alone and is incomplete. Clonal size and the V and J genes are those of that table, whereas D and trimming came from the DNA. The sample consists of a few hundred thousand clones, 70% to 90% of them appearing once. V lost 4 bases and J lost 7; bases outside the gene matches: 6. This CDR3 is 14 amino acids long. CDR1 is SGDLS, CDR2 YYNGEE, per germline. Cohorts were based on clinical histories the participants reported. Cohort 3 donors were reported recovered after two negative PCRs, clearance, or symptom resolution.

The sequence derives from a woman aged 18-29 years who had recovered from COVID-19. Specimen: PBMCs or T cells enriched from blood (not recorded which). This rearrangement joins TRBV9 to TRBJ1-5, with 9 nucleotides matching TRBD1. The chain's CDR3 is CASSLTGGRQPQHF. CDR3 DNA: TGTGCCAGCAGCTTAACAGGGGGCCGACAGCCCCAGCATTTT.